This entry lists 25 T cell receptor beta chains sequenced from one sample in a study of T cell repertoires in cytomegalovirus infection. MiXCR, applied by TCRdb to the reads, yields one record per CDR3 protein. The sample includes approximately 320,000 distinct CDR3 sequences, around 9.5% seen only once; the top ten take roughly 4.5%. Material for sequencing was PBMCs. All receptors come from a human donor in good health (CMV status not recorded). Some clones in this sample may be carry-over from other donors' samples.

In its sample, this clonotype was seen a few times. The chain employs TRBV27 and TRBJ2-7; 8 nucleotides line up with TRBD2. The CDR3 sequence is 17 residues long. Germline-derived CDR1 and CDR2 are MNHEY and SMNVEV (reference sequence). V was clipped by 4 bases and J by 0 bases; unmatched bases: 11. The CDR3 sequence: CASSSLLIAGNSYEQYF. CDR3 DNA sequence: TGTGCCAGCAGTTCCCTCCTAATAGCGGGGAACTCCTACGAGCAGTACTTC.

This clonotype was found many times. The chain employs TRBV7-2 and TRBJ2-1, with 8 bases aligning to TRBD1. CDR1 and CDR2 from the germline V gene are SGHTA and FQGNSA. The CDR3 length is 17 residues. V shed 1 base, J shed 6 bases, and the junction held 11 bases outside the gene matches. The CDR3 DNA is TGTGCCAGCAGCTTAGTAGGAGGGACAGGAGGTGTCAATGAGCAGTTCTTC. Encoded protein: CASSLVGGTGGVNEQFF.

This clonotype was detected many times. This chain connects TRBV6-4 to TRBJ2-5; TRBD2 matches at 8 bases. The junction had 7 bases not matched to a gene; V was cut back by 6 bases and J by 1 base. The CDR3 has 15 amino acids. CDR1 MRHNA and CDR2 SNTAGT come from the germline V gene. CDR3 bases: TGTGCCAGCAGAAAGGACGGGAGGGCCCAAGAGACCCAGTACTTC. Translated, it gives CASRKDGRAQETQYF.

J is TRBJ2-7 and V is TRBV7-8, with 9 positions matching TRBD1. This CDR3 has 15 amino acids. The junction had 7 bases not matched to a gene; V was cut back by 3 bases and J by 4 bases. The germline gives CDR1 SGHVS, CDR2 FQNEAQ. Here the CDR3 reads CASSLGQGRDYEQYF. Written as DNA, the CDR3 is TGTGCCAGCAGCTTGGGACAGGGAAGGGATTACGAGCAGTACTTC.

V gene TRBV7-2 combines with J gene TRBJ2-3; the D gene is possibly TRBD2 (6 bases). This CDR3 contains 16 residues. V lost 1 base, J lost 6 bases, and 17 bases lay in between. Germline V gives CDR1 SGHTA, CDR2 FQGNSA. The CDR3 sequence: CASSLGFGGPGDTQYF. The CDR3 DNA sequence: TGTGCCAGCAGCTTAGGTTTCGGAGGGCCCGGGGATACGCAGTATTTT.

At least ten counts were recorded for this clonotype. The chain combines TRBV6-5 with TRBJ2-1; 9 bases line up with TRBD1. The ends lost 5 bases at V and 6 bases at J; junction bases unmatched: 8. The length of the CDR3 is 15 residues. Per the germline V gene, CDR1 is MNHEY and CDR2 is SVGAGI. The CDR3 nucleotides read TGTGCCAGCAGTCCGCCGGGACAGGGTGCCAATGAGCAGTTCTTC. The encoded protein is CASSPPGQGANEQFF.

In this sample, this clonotype turned up a few times. The rearrangement links TRBV12-3 or TRBV12-4 to TRBJ1-4, with D maybe TRBD1 (5 bases). Between the trimmed V and J ends, which lost 7 bases and 7 bases, there was a span of 13 bases. The CDR3 length is 13 residues. The CDR3 sequence: CASTPWGGEKLFF. The CDR3 coding sequence is TGTGCCAGCACTCCTTGGGGGGGTGAAAAACTGTTTTTT.

This clonotype was counted between two and nine times. The chain joins TRBV7-9 to TRBJ2-5; D is uncertain. The V end lost 5 bases, the J end lost 5 bases, and 6 bases lay between the germline ends. The germline V gene encodes CDR1 SEHNR and CDR2 FQNEAQ (reference sequence). The CDR3 is 11 amino acids. For the CDR3, the DNA is TGTGCCAGCAGCCGGTGGGAGACCCAGTACTTC. It yields the protein CASSRWETQYF.

The V call is TRBV15, the J call TRBJ1-5; D not certain. In germline, CDR1 is LNHNV, CDR2 YYDKDF (reference sequence). The V end lost 6 bases, the J end lost 5 bases, and 11 bases lay between the germline ends. The CDR3 extends over 13 amino acids. This CDR3 reads CATRAPGDQPQHF. The CDR3, as DNA: TGTGCCACCAGGGCCCCGGGAGATCAGCCCCAGCATTTT.

This clonotype came up a few times. J is TRBJ2-7 and V is TRBV6-5, with TRBD2 identical over 7 bases. The trim removed 0 bases at V and 0 bases at J, leaving 2 bases unmatched. The CDR3 contains 15 residues. Germline loops: CDR1 MNHEY, CDR2 SVGAGI. CDR3 in amino acids: CASSYSSSGSYEQYF. DNA for the CDR3: TGTGCCAGCAGTTACTCGTCTAGCGGCTCCTACGAGCAGTACTTC.

This clonotype has ten or more counts. V usage is TRBV30 and J usage is TRBJ1-1; 8 bases agree with TRBD1. The CDR3 is made up of 17 amino acids. V shed 3 bases and J 6 bases; nucleotides not matched to a gene: 18. CDR1 is GTSNPN, CDR2 SVGIG, per germline (reference sequence). The CDR3 nucleotides read TGTGCCTGGAGGGGACATGAGGTCGGACAGGGTAACGCTGAAGCTTTCTTT. Residues: CAWRGHEVGQGNAEAFF. Looking up the rest from reference TRBV30 and TRBJ1-1 gives the full variable domain: SQTIHQWPATLVQPVGSPLSLECTVEGTSNPNLYWYRQAAGRGLQLLFYSVGIGQISSEVPQNLSASRPQDRQFILSSKKLLLSDSGFYLCAWRGHEVGQGNAEAFFGQGTRLTVV.

This clonotype was detected only a few times. The rearrangement joins TRBV7-2 to TRBJ1-5; tentative D call: TRBD1 (6 bases). The length of the CDR3 is 14 residues. Per the germline V gene, CDR1 is SGHTA and CDR2 is FQGNSA. The V gene lost 3 bases and the J gene lost 7 bases, with 13 bases spanning the gap. The CDR3 region has the DNA TGTGCCAGCAGCTTGCCGGGGGCTTGGCAGCCCCAGCATTTT. It encodes CASSLPGAWQPQHF.

The sample holds a few counts of this clonotype. V and J are TRBV5-1 and TRBJ2-5; D is unresolved. Between the trimmed V and J ends, which lost 4 bases and 5 bases, there was a span of 18 bases. The CDR3 has 15 amino acids. CDR1 and CDR2 from the germline V gene are SGHRS and YFSETQ. Here the CDR3 DNA reads TGCGCCAGCAGCGGAAAGGGCTTCGAGCTGGAGACCCAGTACTTC. It codes for CASSGKGFELETQYF.

This clonotype has ten or more counts. This chain uses TRBV7-2 with TRBJ2-5; 10 positions agree with TRBD2. Germline V gene sequence: CDR1 SGHTA, CDR2 FQGNSA. The CDR3 has 17 residues. The V segment lost 2 bases and the J segment 2 bases; nucleotides outside the gene matches: 8. The DNA for the CDR3 is TGTGCCAGCAGCTTATGGGCTAGCGGGGGCATTCAAGAGACCCAGTACTTC. Translating it yields CASSLWASGGIQETQYF.

The chain recombines TRBV6-5 with TRBJ2-6, with 9 bases identical to TRBD2. J was trimmed by 4 bases and V by 0 bases; bases with no gene match: 16. Germline V gene data show CDR1 as MNHEY and CDR2 as SVGAGI. The CDR3 is made up of 21 amino acids. CDR3 loop: CASSYSRSGSAGGSGANVLTF. CDR3 DNA sequence: TGTGCCAGCAGTTACTCGAGGTCGGGGTCTGCGGGAGGGTCCGGGGCCAACGTCCTGACTTTC.

This chain's CDR3 is CASSRNPGEQYF. For the CDR3, the DNA is TGCGCCAGCAGCCGGAATCCAGGGGAGCAGTACTTC. The V call is TRBV4-1, the J call TRBJ2-7; D is perhaps TRBD1 (5 bases). This CDR3 comprises 12 residues. CDR1 and CDR2 from the germline V gene are MGHRA and YSYEKL. V was clipped by 4 bases and J by 7 bases, with 11 bases between them.

This sequence joins TRBV20-1 and TRBJ1-1, with unresolved D. Germline V lookup: CDR1 DFQATT, CDR2 SNEGSKA (reference sequence). The CDR3 runs 12 residues. Trimming left V 6 bases short and J 1 base short, with 9 bases between. CDR3 residues: CSAPPSNTEAFF. The CDR3 region has the DNA TGCAGTGCCCCCCCCTCGAACACTGAAGCTTTCTTT.

This clonotype has just a few counts. CDR3 nucleotides: TGCAGTGCTAGAGAGGGTGGAGGAGCGGGAGCAAGGGAGCAGTACTTC. Amino acid sequence: CSAREGGGAGAREQYF. The chain uses TRBV20-1 and TRBJ2-7, with TRBD2 matching over 8 bases. This CDR3 has 16 amino acids. CDR1 DFQATT and CDR2 SNEGSKA come from the germline V gene (reference sequence). With V trimmed by 0 bases and J by 7 bases, 14 bases remained unmatched.

This clonotype was seen a few times. The chain is built from TRBV7-2 and TRBJ2-7; tentatively, D is TRBD2 (6 bases). This CDR3 contains 12 residues. The germline gives CDR1 SGHTA, CDR2 FQGNSA. V was pared by 3 bases and J by 6 bases, with 9 bases between. The CDR3 nucleotides read TGTGCCAGCAGCTTGGACTATTCCGAGCAGTACTTC. As protein: CASSLDYSEQYF.

This clonotype was seen many times. This chain joins TRBV7-2 and TRBJ2-7; 11 nucleotides match TRBD2. This CDR3 is built from 13 residues. J was trimmed by 6 bases and V by 4 bases; bases with no gene match: 2. CDR1 and CDR2 from the germline V gene are SGHTA and FQGNSA. This chain's CDR3 is CASSSLAGGEQYF. Here the CDR3 DNA reads TGTGCCAGCAGCTCTCTAGCGGGAGGCGAGCAGTACTTC.

Many counts were recorded for this clonotype. The chain is built from TRBV7-2 and TRBJ1-2; TRBD1 is a possible D gene (5 bases). The V gene's germline CDR1 is SGHTA and CDR2 FQGNSA. The CDR3 loop spans 13 amino acids. The germline V and J ends were trimmed by 5 bases and 7 bases, with 14 bases remaining between them. The CDR3 DNA reads TGTGCCAGCAGCAAGGGACGGGGGAGTGGCTACACCTTC. Translating gives CASSKGRGSGYTF.

A few counts support this clonotype. V and J are TRBV6-5 and TRBJ1-3; D uncertain. This CDR3 contains 16 residues. Germline assignment: CDR1 MNHEY and CDR2 SVGAGI. V shed 3 bases and J shed 0 bases, with 12 bases lying between them. Written as DNA, the CDR3 is TGTGCCAGCAGTTATTTGCCCCTGAGCTCTGGAAACACCATATATTTT. Encoded protein: CASSYLPLSSGNTIYF.

The chain couples TRBV6-2 or TRBV6-3 to TRBJ2-2; D ambiguous. Germline values: CDR1 MNHEY, CDR2 SVGEGT. Between the trimmed V and J ends, which lost 7 bases and 6 bases, there was a span of 18 bases. The CDR3 contains 15 residues. CDR3 amino acids: CASIKAPLGAGELFF. CDR3 nucleotides: TGTGCCAGCATTAAGGCCCCCCTGGGCGCCGGGGAGCTGTTTTTT.

This rearrangement joins TRBV7-2 to TRBJ2-1; D is unresolved. Germline CDR1 reads SGHTA; CDR2 reads FQGNSA. The CDR3 extends over 16 amino acids. Between the trimmed V and J ends, which lost 1 base and 2 bases, there was a span of 12 bases. In DNA, the CDR3 is TGTGCCAGCAGCTTAGGTGTCGGCACCCCCTACAATGAGCAGTTCTTC. Its translation is CASSLGVGTPYNEQFF. The full variable domain, rest sourced from reference TRBV7-2 and TRBJ2-1, is GAGVSQSPSNKVTEKGKDVELRCDPISGHTALYWYRQSLGQGLEFLIYFQGNSAPDKSGLPSDRFSAERTGGSVSTLTIQRTQQEDSAVYLCASSLGVGTPYNEQFFGPGTRLTVL.

This clonotype was observed a handful of times. This rearrangement joins TRBV7-2 to TRBJ2-7; 7 nucleotides line up with TRBD2. CDR1 SGHTA and CDR2 FQGNSA come from the germline V gene. With 5 bases clipped from V and 1 base from J, the junction kept 8 bases outside the gene matches. CDR3 length: 15 amino acids. CDR3 nucleotide sequence: TGTGCCAGCAGCCCTAAGCGGGGAGGATCCTACGAGCAGTACTTC. Encoded protein: CASSPKRGGSYEQYF. Full variable domain (outside the CDR3, taken from reference TRBV7-2 and TRBJ2-7): GAGVSQSPSNKVTEKGKDVELRCDPISGHTALYWYRQSLGQGLEFLIYFQGNSAPDKSGLPSDRFSAERTGGSVSTLTIQRTQQEDSAVYLCASSPKRGGSYEQYFGPGTRLTVT.